This T cell receptor beta chain came from a study of shared clonotypes between healthy human individuals. This CDR3 comprises 15 residues. Germline CDR1 LNHDA, CDR2 SQIVND (reference sequence). V gave up 3 bases and J gave up 1 base; unmatched junction bases: 5. The repertoire was sequenced with immunoSEQ multiplex PCR; TCRdb's copy has only in-frame clones and lacks some. The sample includes around 700,000 clones, more than 70% seen only once; the top ten take 1.5% to 2%. The TCR comes from a woman aged 25 to 45 in good health. The J gene is TRBJ2-5, the V gene TRBV19; 7 bases align to TRBD2. The sequencing input was memory CD4+ T cells sorted from blood. The subset: CD45RA-negative fraction. CDR3 residues: CASSILAGGQETQYF. The CDR3 DNA sequence: TGTGCCAGTAGTATTTTAGCGGGTGGCCAAGAGACCCAGTACTTC.